These T cell receptor beta chains were read from a single sample in a study of cytomegalovirus exposure and HLA in healthy donors. The data were produced by immunoSEQ multiplex PCR, yet TCRdb's version contains in-frame clones alone and is incomplete. The sample includes 160,000 or so clones, under 80% of them seen just once. Sequences were obtained from PBMCs. These receptor sequences come from a woman younger than 45 in good health and CMV-seronegative. Each CDR3 is given with its conserved first and last residue. Each record gives: CDR3 protein, CDR3 DNA, V gene, clone size, D gene, J gene. D genes are given only for firm matches. Size is stated for part of the rows, as once, few or many counts, or as a class when the clone is expanded.

CDR3 protein: CASSLSGGLYNSPLHF
CDR3 DNA: TGCGCCAGCAGCTTGTCCGGGGGGCTCTATAATTCACCCCTCCACTTT
V gene: TRBV5-1
clone size: NA
D gene: NA
J gene: TRBJ1-6

CDR3 protein: CASSHGGFGYTF
CDR3 DNA: TGTGCCTCCTCCCACGGGGGGTTTGGCTACACCTTC
V gene: TRBV27
clone size: NA
D gene: NA
J gene: TRBJ1-2

CDR3 protein: CASSFVSGGTEAFF
CDR3 DNA: TGCGCCAGCAGCTTTGTTTCCGGGGGGACTGAAGCTTTCTTT
V gene: TRBV5-1
clone size: NA
D gene: NA
J gene: TRBJ1-1

CDR3 protein: CASSGVGTGEGYTF
CDR3 DNA: TGTGCCAGCAGCGGAGTCGGGACAGGGGAAGGCTACACCTTC
V gene: TRBV7-9
clone size: NA
D gene: TRBD1
J gene: TRBJ1-2

CDR3 protein: CASSPGQGSSSYTF
CDR3 DNA: TGTGCCAGCAGCCCGGGACAGGGAAGTAGTAGCTACACCTTC
V gene: TRBV7-9
clone size: NA
D gene: TRBD1
J gene: TRBJ1-2

CDR3 protein: CASSFGGGEQFF
CDR3 DNA: TGTGCCAGCAGCTTTGGTGGAGGTGAGCAGTTCTTC
V gene: TRBV5-4
clone size: NA
D gene: NA
J gene: TRBJ2-1

CDR3 protein: CATSREGWDRAYEQYF
CDR3 DNA: TGTGCCACCAGCAGAGAGGGGTGGGACAGGGCGTACGAGCAGTACTTC
V gene: TRBV15
clone size: NA
D gene: TRBD1
J gene: TRBJ2-7

CDR3 protein: CASRGLVSTDTQYF
CDR3 DNA: TGTGCCAGCCGGGGACTAGTTTCCACAGATACGCAGTATTTT
V gene: TRBV6-5
clone size: NA
D gene: TRBD2
J gene: TRBJ2-3

CDR3 protein: CAWSETLTVMNTEAFF
CDR3 DNA: TGTGCCTGGAGCGAAACCCTGACAGTAATGAACACTGAAGCTTTCTTT
V gene: TRBV30
clone size: few
D gene: NA
J gene: TRBJ1-1

CDR3 protein: CASSPAGQGGGYTF
CDR3 DNA: TGTGCCAGCAGTCCCGCTGGACAGGGTGGGGGCTACACCTTC
V gene: TRBV6-5
clone size: NA
D gene: TRBD1
J gene: TRBJ1-2

CDR3 protein: CASSSNRGEQFF
CDR3 DNA: TGTGCCAGCAGCTCCAATCGGGGAGAGCAGTTCTTC
V gene: TRBV5-4
clone size: NA
D gene: NA
J gene: TRBJ2-1

CDR3 protein: CASSGLIAGYPSTDTQYF
CDR3 DNA: TGTGCCAGCAGCGGCCTTATAGCGGGGTATCCTAGCACAGATACGCAGTATTTT
V gene: TRBV7-2
clone size: once
D gene: TRBD2
J gene: TRBJ2-3

CDR3 protein: CASSAGGTYTDTQYF
CDR3 DNA: TGTGCCAGTTCCGCGGGCGGGACGTACACAGATACGCAGTATTTT
V gene: TRBV19
clone size: NA
D gene: NA
J gene: TRBJ2-3

CDR3 protein: CASSHSGEQYF
CDR3 DNA: TGCGCCAGCAGCCACAGTGGCGAGCAGTACTTC
V gene: TRBV4-1
clone size: many
D gene: NA
J gene: TRBJ2-7

CDR3 protein: CASRTSGRYYGYTF
CDR3 DNA: TGTGCCAGCAGGACCTCCGGGAGGTACTATGGCTACACCTTC
V gene: TRBV25-1
clone size: NA
D gene: NA
J gene: TRBJ1-2

CDR3 protein: CASSRSPGQGTYEQYF
CDR3 DNA: TGTGCCAGCAGTAGGTCGCCGGGACAGGGTACCTACGAGCAGTACTTC
V gene: TRBV6-4
clone size: once
D gene: TRBD1
J gene: TRBJ2-7